Listed below are T cell receptor beta chains from one sample, sequenced in a study of cytomegalovirus exposure and HLA in healthy donors. The method was immunoSEQ multiplex PCR; TCRdb's version includes in-frame clones alone and lacks a portion of them. The sample holds about 160,000 clones; roughly 85% are singletons and the top ten take roughly 1.3%. Sequencing was performed on PBMCs. These receptors were taken from a man aged 30 to 45 in good health and CMV-seronegative. Both conserved end residues are part of each CDR3. D genes are given only for firm matches. Clone size is shown for a subset of rows, as once, few, many or a class of expanded clone.

J gene	D gene	clone size	V gene	CDR3 DNA	CDR3 protein
TRBJ2-5	-	once	TRBV30	TGTGCCTGGAGTTGGGGACTCCGGGGGACCCAGTACTTC	CAWSWGLRGTQYF
TRBJ2-1	-	-	TRBV27	TGTGCCAGCAGTGCCGCCTGGGGAGGCCTACGCAATGAGCAGTTCTTC	CASSAAWGGLRNEQFF
TRBJ2-1	TRBD2	-	TRBV14	TGTGCCAGCAGCCAAGAGAGGACTAGCGGAAACAATGAGCAGTTCTTC	CASSQERTSGNNEQFF
TRBJ1-2	-	-	TRBV7-6	TGTGCCAGCAGCTTACGGGACACCGACCACTATGGCTACACCTTC	CASSLRDTDHYGYTF
TRBJ2-2	-	-	TRBV6-5	TGTGCCAGCAGGAGTAGCGGGAACACCGGGGAGCTGTTTTTT	CASRSSGNTGELFF
TRBJ2-1	TRBD2	-	TRBV28	TGTGCCAGCAGTTTACTCGGTAGCGGGCGGGGGAATGAGCAGTTCTTC	CASSLLGSGRGNEQFF
TRBJ2-1	-	few	TRBV30	TGTGCCTGGTGCTGGGGCGGGGAAGATGAGCAGTTCTTC	CAWCWGGEDEQFF
TRBJ2-5	-	-	TRBV19	TGTGCCAGTAGTATGGATCAGGGTCGAGAGACCCAGTACTTC	CASSMDQGRETQYF
TRBJ2-7	-	-	TRBV7-8	TGTGCCAGCAGTCCGGACTCACTCTACGAGCAGTACTTC	CASSPDSLYEQYF
TRBJ2-1	-	-	TRBV6-1	TGTGCCAGCAGTGAAACAGGGCGTCTCCAGTTCTTC	CASSETGRLQFF
TRBJ2-7	-	-	TRBV6-5	TGTGCCAGCAGTGCGTCCGGACAGTTATACGAGCAGTACTTC	CASSASGQLYEQYF
TRBJ1-2	TRBD1	-	TRBV7-2	TGTGCCAGCAGCTTACAACAGGGGGTGGGGTATGGCTACACCTTC	CASSLQQGVGYGYTF
TRBJ2-7	-	-	TRBV7-2	TGTGCCAGCAGCTTAGCGCGGGGCAGCTACGAGCAGTACTTC	CASSLARGSYEQYF
TRBJ1-2	-	-	TRBV28	TGTGCCAGCAGTTTAGGGCGGACAGCACCATATGGCTACACCTTC	CASSLGRTAPYGYTF
TRBJ2-2	-	-	TRBV18	TGTGCCAGCTCCTCCTCCGAGGCAGGGGCACCCGGGGAGCTGTTTTTT	CASSSSEAGAPGELFF
TRBJ1-1	-	once	TRBV6-5	TGTGCCAGCAGTTCTGAACAGGGTAGGGTCAACACTGAAGCTTTCTTT	CASSSEQGRVNTEAFF